The 16 T cell receptor beta chains presented below share a single source sample, sequenced in a study of breast tumors, draining lymph nodes, adjacent tissues. TCRdb reanalysed the multiplex PCR reads using MiXCR and keeps one entry per CDR3 protein. The sample carries 200,000 to 250,000 distinct CDR3 sequences, 32% recorded once. The lymph nodes were axillary draining lymph nodes from breast cancer patients. The sequenced sample was axillary lymph node tissue. These receptors came from a female donor with breast cancer. Some clones in this sample may be carry-over from other donors' samples.

There are many counts of this clonotype. The rearrangement uses TRBV7-6 and TRBJ1-6; tentative D call: TRBD1 (6 bases). This CDR3 spans 17 amino acids. V lost 3 bases and J lost 0, with 12 bases in between. Germline CDR1 reads SGHVS; CDR2 reads FNYEAQ. Here the CDR3 DNA reads TGTGCCAGCAGCTTGGACAGTCCGGGCTCCTATAATTCACCCCTCCACTTT. It specifies CASSLDSPGSYNSPLHF.

The chain joins TRBV7-6 to TRBJ1-3; D is ambiguous. Trimming removed 1 base at V and 2 bases at J, with 9 bases between. The CDR3 loop spans 15 amino acids. Germline CDR1 SGHVS, CDR2 FNYEAQ. The CDR3 region is CASSLVSGPGNTIYF. The CDR3, as DNA: TGTGCCAGCAGCTTAGTATCGGGTCCTGGAAACACCATATATTTT.

The CDR3 bases are TGTGCCAGCAGGACGACGGGGGCGCAGTATTTT. Amino acid sequence: CASRTTGAQYF. The rearrangement uses TRBV11-2 and TRBJ2-3, with TRBD2 as a possible D gene (6 bases). The V and J ends lost 6 bases and 10 bases respectively, with 11 bases between them. The CDR3 has 11 amino acids. The germline V gene encodes CDR1 SGHAT and CDR2 FQNNGV.

On this clonotype itself: Since a much larger clone is just one base distant, this may be a read error. The chain joins TRBV12-3 or TRBV12-4 to TRBJ2-1, with 10 bases aligning to TRBD2. V shed 7 bases, J shed 8 bases, and the junction held 14 bases outside the gene matches. The CDR3 is made up of 16 amino acids. The CDR3 DNA reads as TGTGCCAGCACCTTCGGGTCTAGCGGGGGAGAAGATGAGCAGTTCTTC. As protein: CASTFGSSGGEDEQFF.

The chain employs TRBV24-1 and TRBJ2-3; no definite D call. Deletions cut 1 base from V and 0 bases from J, with 4 bases between. Germline loops: CDR1 KGHDR, CDR2 SFDVKD. The CDR3 contains 14 residues. In DNA form, the CDR3 reads TGTGCCACCAGTGATTTAGCTAGCACAGATACGCAGTATTTT. The encoded protein is CATSDLASTDTQYF.

This clonotype was counted many times. The chain combines TRBV20-1 with TRBJ2-2, with a tentative D call TRBD2 (6 bases). The CDR3 consists of 14 residues. V lost 5 bases and J 5 bases, leaving 15 bases between the germline ends. Per germline, CDR1 DFQATT and CDR2 SNEGSKA (reference sequence). The CDR3 nucleotides are TGCAGTGCTCCTGGGCGGGAACGGACCGGGGAGCTGTTTTTT. Its protein product is CSAPGRERTGELFF.

In this sample, this clonotype turned up a few times. This chain links TRBV11-2 with TRBJ2-7, with 7 bases aligning to TRBD1. This CDR3 has 15 residues. The ends lost 4 bases at V and 1 base at J; junction bases unmatched: 7. Germline V gene data show CDR1 as SGHAT and CDR2 as FQNNGV. CDR3 DNA sequence: TGTGCCAGCAGCTCCTCCGGGACAGCGTCCTACGAGCAGTACTTC. Amino acids: CASSSSGTASYEQYF.

This chain joins TRBV20-1 and TRBJ2-7; maybe TRBD2 (6 bases). Trimming stripped 6 bases from V and 4 bases from J, with 16 bases between. This CDR3 spans 13 amino acids. CDR1 is DFQATT, CDR2 SNEGSKA, per germline (reference sequence). The CDR3 is CSAASRRGYEQYF. The CDR3 nucleotides read TGCAGTGCGGCCTCCAGACGGGGGTACGAGCAGTACTTC.

This chain links TRBV20-1 with TRBJ2-5, with 8 bases lining up with TRBD1. There are 15 residues in the CDR3. Looked up from germline, CDR1 is DFQATT and CDR2 is SNEGSKA (reference sequence). Losses at the gene ends were 2 bases for V and 5 bases for J; bases not matched to a gene: 10. For the CDR3, the DNA is TGCAGTGCTAGAAGTCAGGGGGCGAACGGGGAGACCCAGTACTTC. It is translated as CSARSQGANGETQYF.

The rearrangement joins TRBV20-1 to TRBJ2-1; TRBD2 aligns across 11 bases. The CDR3 has 15 amino acids. The germline gives CDR1 DFQATT, CDR2 SNEGSKA (reference sequence). The ends lost 3 bases at V and 7 bases at J; junction bases unmatched: 8. This CDR3 is CSASYSGRVGNEQFF. DNA of the CDR3: TGCAGTGCTAGTTATAGCGGGAGGGTCGGTAATGAGCAGTTCTTC.

This clonotype was recorded many times. V and J are TRBV30 and TRBJ1-2; 8 bases map to TRBD1. CDR3 length equals 14 residues. Per the germline V gene, CDR1 is GTSNPN and CDR2 is SVGIG (reference sequence). The ends lost 0 bases at V and 7 bases at J; junction bases unmatched: 7. The CDR3 here is CAWSVQAGGRGYTF. CDR3 DNA sequence: TGTGCCTGGAGTGTACAGGCAGGGGGCCGTGGCTACACCTTC.

The chain carries TRBV3-1 and TRBJ2-1, with 10 bases that match TRBD2. This CDR3 has 14 residues. J lost 10 bases, V lost 2 bases, and 5 bases had no gene match. Germline loops: CDR1 LGHDT, CDR2 YNNKEL (reference sequence). Here the CDR3 DNA reads TGTGCCAGCAGCCAAAACCCACTAGCGGGGGAGCAGTTCTTC. Amino acids: CASSQNPLAGEQFF.

This clonotype was counted ten times or more. CDR3 residues: CASTEGGLRNQPQHF. The CDR3 DNA sequence: TGTGCCAGCACCGAGGGGGGGTTAAGAAATCAGCCCCAGCATTTT. The chain uses TRBV2 and TRBJ1-5, with D perhaps TRBD1 (6 bases). Trimming took off 7 bases at V and 4 bases at J, with 17 bases between the two ends. Germline V gives CDR1 SNHLY, CDR2 FYNNEI. The CDR3 totals 15 residues.

Points on this clonotype: An end of the junction does not agree with germline; a read error may underlie this. This sequence joins TRBV5-5 and TRBJ1-1; D is ambiguous. The CDR3 has 12 residues. Germline V CDR1 and CDR2: SGHKS, YYEKEE (reference sequence). CDR3 DNA sequence: TGCGCCAGCAGCTTCATGGGGACTGAAGCTTTCTTT. Its protein is CASSFMGTEAFF.

V is TRBV4-3 and J is TRBJ2-1, with 9 bases fitting TRBD2. Germline CDR1 LGHNA, CDR2 YSLEER. V dropped 0 bases and J dropped 10; count of bases not matched to a gene: 13. The CDR3 length is 17 residues. CDR3 protein: CASSQDILGAAGGEQFF. In nucleotides, the CDR3 is TGCGCCAGCAGCCAAGATATATTAGGGGCCGCGGGAGGGGAGCAGTTCTTC.

This clonotype showed up many times. This sequence joins TRBV9 and TRBJ2-1; the D gene is possibly TRBD2 (7 bases). V was pared by 4 bases and J by 5 bases, with 16 bases between. The CDR3 is 15 residues long. Germline V CDR1 and CDR2: SGDLS, YYNGEE. The CDR3 DNA sequence: TGTGCCAGCAGCCCCCTCGGGCGGGGGCACAATGAGCAGTTCTTC. It codes for CASSPLGRGHNEQFF.